The 10 T cell receptor beta chains given below trace back to one sample, sequenced in a study of regulatory T cells in long-lasting Graves disease. For TCR beta, libraries came from iRepertoire HTBI primers and Arm-PCR of CDR3 regions. TCRdb processed the multiplex PCR reads anew with MiXCR; each CDR3 protein has one entry. The table includes 350,000 to 500,000 distinct CDR3 sequences, over 20% detected once. The time point was: persistent/refractory GD, antithyroid drugs over 5 years with positive TRAb. The TCR library was prepared using RNA isolated from PBMCs. Sample: peripheral blood mononuclear cells (PBMCs), taken when the disease was refractory, from a patient treated with antithyroid drugs. Source of these receptors: a female donor with Graves disease.

The chain recombines TRBV20-1 with TRBJ1-6; D remains ambiguous. CDR3 length: 13 amino acids. Germline assignment: CDR1 DFQATT and CDR2 SNEGSKA (reference sequence). The germline V and J ends were trimmed by 1 base and 9 bases, with 10 bases remaining between them. CDR3 residues: CSARVQWTSPLHF. The CDR3 nucleotides are TGCAGTGCTAGAGTTCAATGGACTTCACCCCTCCACTTT.

The chain has TRBV10-3 and TRBJ1-4; no clear D. V was cut by 3 bases and J by 7 bases, with 9 bases left in between. Germline CDR1 reads ENHRY; CDR2 reads SYGVKD. The length of the CDR3 is 13 residues. The CDR3, as DNA: TGTGCCATCAGTGAAGGGTTGGGTGAAAAACTGTTTTTT. Translation gives CAISEGLGEKLFF.

This clonotype was observed a handful of times. CDR3 in DNA: TGTGCCAGCAGCTGGGACCTCACCGGGGAGCTGTTTTTT. It translates to CASSWDLTGELFF. The chain is built from TRBV7-3 and TRBJ2-2; D may match TRBD1 or TRBD2 (5 bases each). The germline gives CDR1 SGHTA, CDR2 FQGTGA. V gave up 4 bases and J gave up 4 bases, with 7 bases separating them. The CDR3 spans 13 residues.

CDR3 region: CASDNSGQGFETQYF. DNA of the CDR3: TGTGCCAGCGACAATTCCGGCCAGGGATTCGAGACCCAGTACTTC. This chain links TRBV6-2 or TRBV6-3 with TRBJ2-5; a possible D gene is TRBD1 (5 bases). The CDR3 totals 15 residues. Germline V CDR1 and CDR2: MNHEY, SVGEGT. V lost 8 bases to trimming and J lost 5 bases, with 21 bases between them.

This clonotype was recorded a few times. The genes are TRBV9 and TRBJ1-3; perhaps TRBD1 as D (5 bases). V lost 5 bases and J lost 0, with 9 bases in between. In germline, CDR1 is SGDLS, CDR2 YYNGEE. CDR3 length: 14 amino acids. The CDR3 DNA is TGTGCCAGCAGGGGACCAAGCTCTGGAAACACCATATATTTT. Protein product: CASRGPSSGNTIYF.

This clonotype occurred many times. CDR3 sequence reads: CASSRRTSGKETQYF. In DNA form, the CDR3 reads TGTGCCAGCAGCCGACGGACTAGCGGAAAAGAGACCCAGTACTTC. The chain carries TRBV12-3 or TRBV12-4 and TRBJ2-5; 10 bases are shared with TRBD2. This CDR3 has 15 residues. V trimming: 6 bases; J trimming: 3 bases; junction bases outside the gene matches: 7.

This clonotype was seen many times. In DNA, the CDR3 is TGTGCCTGGAGTCTCAGGGGAGCCGCTGTAGGCTACACCTTC. It translates to CAWSLRGAAVGYTF. This rearrangement joins TRBV30 to TRBJ1-2; maybe TRBD1 (6 bases). V lost 2 bases, J lost 8 bases, and 18 bases lay in between. Looked up from germline, CDR1 is GTSNPN and CDR2 is SVGIG (reference sequence). The CDR3 consists of 14 residues.

This clonotype was counted ten times or more. V usage is TRBV28 and J usage is TRBJ2-7, with TRBD2 as a possible D gene (6 bases). Trimming removed 4 bases at V and 3 bases at J, with 16 bases between. The CDR3 runs 15 residues. The V gene's germline CDR1 is MDHEN and CDR2 SYDVKM. CDR3 in amino acids: CASSWGEATLYEQYF. CDR3 coding DNA: TGTGCCAGCAGTTGGGGGGAGGCCACTCTCTACGAGCAGTACTTC.

The sample holds many counts of this clonotype. The rearrangement links TRBV5-1 to TRBJ1-2; 9 nucleotides match TRBD1. V lost 4 bases, J lost 8 bases, and 9 bases stayed unmatched. CDR3 length: 14 amino acids. The germline V gene encodes CDR1 SGHRS and CDR2 YFSETQ. The CDR3: CASSPGQGIDGYTF. The CDR3 region has the DNA TGCGCCAGCAGCCCGGGACAGGGAATTGACGGCTACACCTTC.

This clonotype occurred many times. The rearrangement links TRBV12-5 to TRBJ1-1; possibly TRBD1 for D (6 bases). Germline-derived CDR1 and CDR2 are LGHNT and FRNRAP. Trimming shortened V by 3 bases and J by 6 bases, and 17 bases separated the two germline ends. CDR3 size: 15 residues. The CDR3 region is CASGFKSGHVAEAFF. In nucleotides, the CDR3 is TGTGCTAGTGGTTTTAAATCGGGACATGTAGCTGAAGCTTTCTTT. The variable domain in full, with the rest retrieved from reference TRBV12-5 and TRBJ1-1, is DARVTQTPRHKVTEMGQEVTMRCQPILGHNTVFWYRQTMMQGLELLAYFRNRAPLDDSGMPKDRFSAEMPDATLATLKIQPSEPRDSAVYFCASGFKSGHVAEAFFGQGTRLTVV.